One and the same sample provided the 13 T cell receptor beta chains below, sequenced in a study of breast tumors, draining lymph nodes, adjacent tissues. Axillary draining lymph nodes of breast cancer patients supplied the node samples. TCRdb re-called the multiplex PCR reads through MiXCR, storing one row per CDR3 protein. This table has 150,000 to 200,000 distinct CDR3 sequences, roughly a third appearing once. Sequenced sample: axillary lymph node tissue. The source of these receptors is a female donor with breast cancer. Some clones in this sample may be carry-over from other donors' samples.

In regard to this clonotype: A clone one base away is much larger, so this may be a read error. V usage is TRBV12-3 or TRBV12-4 and J usage is TRBJ1-2; no clear D gene. CDR3 length: 12 amino acids. Here the CDR3 DNA reads TGTGCCAGCAGTCCGAACAACTATGGCTACGCCTTC. It is translated as CASSPNNYGYAF.

This sequence joins TRBV7-3 and TRBJ2-1; 9 positions agree with TRBD1. Germline V CDR1 and CDR2: SGHTA, FQGTGA. CDR3 length equals 15 residues. The V segment lost 4 bases and the J segment 5 bases; nucleotides outside the gene matches: 6. DNA for the CDR3: TGTGCCAGCAGCTCGGCCGGGACAGGGAACAATGAGCAGTTCTTC. As protein: CASSSAGTGNNEQFF.

The V call is TRBV28, the J call TRBJ2-7, with 7 nucleotides matching TRBD1. There are 14 residues in the CDR3. Germline V CDR1 and CDR2: MDHEN, SYDVKM. J lost 2 bases, V lost 10 bases, and 11 bases had no gene match. The CDR3 region has the DNA TGTGCCACCCATCGGACAGGCGATACCTACGAGCAGTACTTC. This gives the protein CATHRTGDTYEQYF.

About this clonotype itself: Given a much more abundant clone one base away, this may be a read error. The chain uses TRBV30 and TRBJ2-1; D remains unclear. Trimming stripped 3 bases from V and 7 bases from J, with 16 bases between. Germline CDR1 GTSNPN, CDR2 SVGIG (reference sequence). The CDR3 consists of 14 residues. The CDR3 loop is CAWSCSKVRNEQFF. CDR3 bases: TGTGCCTGGAGCTGCTCCAAGGTACGGAATGAGCAGTTCTTC.

As for this clonotype: The missing conserved phenylalanine or tryptophan at the end of this CDR3 makes a read error likely. This chain joins TRBV7-8 and TRBJ2-3; D unresolved. V lost 1 base to trimming and J lost 4 bases, with 9 bases between them. Germline V gene sequence: CDR1 SGHVS, CDR2 FQNEAQ. The CDR3 is 14 residues long. The DNA of the CDR3 is TGTGCCAGCAGCTTAGGGCGCCTCGCAGATACGCAGTATCTT. As protein: CASSLGRLADTQYL.

This clonotype came up a few times. It may be a read error: a sequence one base away is much more abundant. This rearrangement joins TRBV7-9 to TRBJ2-2, with TRBD1 matching over 7 bases. The length of the CDR3 is 18 residues. J gave up 4 bases and V 4 bases, and 15 bases lay outside the gene matches. The germline gives CDR1 SEHNR, CDR2 FQNEAQ (reference sequence). This CDR3 reads CASSSRGVRQGGTGELFF. CDR3 nucleotide sequence: TGTGCCAGCAGCTCCAGAGGGGTGAGACAGGGTGGCACCGGGGAGCTGTTTTTT.

This clonotype was detected a few times. The V gene is TRBV6-1, the J gene TRBJ1-3, with D perhaps TRBD1 (5 bases). The CDR3 totals 14 residues. CDR1 and CDR2 from the germline V gene are MNHNS and SASEGT. Trimming left V 7 bases short and J 4 bases short, with 14 bases between. In DNA form, the CDR3 reads TGTGCCAGCAATGCGGGGGGATGGGGAAACACCATATATTTT. This encodes CASNAGGWGNTIYF.

This clonotype was recorded many times. The DNA for the CDR3 is TGTGCTAGTGGTACTCTAGGCACAGATACGCAGTATTTT. Its translation: CASGTLGTDTQYF. The chain carries TRBV12-5 and TRBJ2-3; D is ambiguous. This CDR3 contains 13 residues. V was cut by 5 bases and J by 1 base, with 7 bases left in between. Germline V lookup: CDR1 LGHNT, CDR2 FRNRAP.

In the case of this clonotype: Just one base apart from a much larger clone, this may be a read error. V usage is TRBV7-9 and J usage is TRBJ2-3; possible D gene TRBD2, 6 bases. The CDR3 is made up of 18 amino acids. Germline V gives CDR1 SEHNR, CDR2 FQNEAQ (reference sequence). CDR3 in DNA: TGTGCCAGCAGCTTAGCGCAAATGACGGGGGTGAGCACACATACGCAGTATTTT. Translating gives CASSLAQMTGVSTHTQYF.

The chain uses TRBV24-1 and TRBJ2-7; D perhaps matches TRBD1 (6 bases). Germline assignment: CDR1 KGHDR and CDR2 SFDVKD. The CDR3 sequence is 17 residues long. With 5 bases removed from V and 4 bases from J, the gap between germline ends came to 23 bases. The CDR3 region is CATSARLAGGQGYEQYF. CDR3 nucleotide sequence: TGTGCCACCAGTGCTAGATTAGCAGGTGGGCAGGGGTACGAGCAGTACTTC.

The V gene is TRBV29-1, the J gene TRBJ2-7; 8 positions match TRBD1. With 4 bases clipped from V and 1 base from J, the junction kept 9 bases outside the gene matches. This CDR3 is 15 amino acids long. In germline, CDR1 is SQVTM, CDR2 ANQGSEA. The CDR3 DNA is TGCAGCGTTGCTGACAGGGGTTCTTCATCCTACGAGCAGTACTTC. As protein: CSVADRGSSSYEQYF.

There are many counts of this clonotype. V and J are TRBV12-3 or TRBV12-4 and TRBJ2-2; TRBD2 aligns across 12 bases. V lost 3 bases to trimming and J lost 3 bases; unmatched junction nucleotides: 8. The CDR3 consists of 18 residues. The CDR3 nucleotides are TGTGCCAGCAGTTTGATCCTAGCGGGAGGGCCTGACACCGGGGAGCTGTTTTTT. Its protein is CASSLILAGGPDTGELFF.

V gene TRBV5-1 combines with J gene TRBJ2-2; TRBD1 or TRBD2 may be the D gene (5 bases each). CDR3 length: 15 residues. Per germline, CDR1 SGHRS and CDR2 YFSETQ. V lost 4 bases and J lost 5, with 15 bases in between. CDR3 region: CASSTGTARTGELFF. CDR3 nucleotide sequence: TGCGCCAGCAGCACCGGGACGGCAAGGACCGGGGAGCTGTTTTTT.